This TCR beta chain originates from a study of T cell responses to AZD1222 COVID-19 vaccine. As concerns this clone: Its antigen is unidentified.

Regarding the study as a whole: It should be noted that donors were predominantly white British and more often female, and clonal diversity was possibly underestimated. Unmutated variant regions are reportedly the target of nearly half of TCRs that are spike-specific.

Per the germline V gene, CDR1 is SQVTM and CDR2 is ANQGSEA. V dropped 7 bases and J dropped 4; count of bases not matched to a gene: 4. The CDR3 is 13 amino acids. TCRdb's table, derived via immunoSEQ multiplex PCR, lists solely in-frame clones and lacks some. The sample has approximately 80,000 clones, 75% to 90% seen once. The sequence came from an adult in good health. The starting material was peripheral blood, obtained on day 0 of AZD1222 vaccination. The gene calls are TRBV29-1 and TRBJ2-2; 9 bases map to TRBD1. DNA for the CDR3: TGCAGCGCCTACAGGGGGCCCACCGGGGAGCTGTTTTTT. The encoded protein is CSAYRGPTGELFF.